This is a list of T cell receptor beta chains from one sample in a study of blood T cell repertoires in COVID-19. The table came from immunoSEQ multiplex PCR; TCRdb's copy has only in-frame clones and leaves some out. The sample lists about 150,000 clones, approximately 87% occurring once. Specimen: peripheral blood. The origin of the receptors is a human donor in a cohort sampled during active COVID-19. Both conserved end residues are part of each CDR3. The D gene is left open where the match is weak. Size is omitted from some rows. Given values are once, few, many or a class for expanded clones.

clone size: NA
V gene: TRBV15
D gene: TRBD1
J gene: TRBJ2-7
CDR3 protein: CATSRTGASSYEQYF
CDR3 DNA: TGTGCCACCAGCAGAACAGGGGCCAGCTCCTACGAGCAGTACTTC

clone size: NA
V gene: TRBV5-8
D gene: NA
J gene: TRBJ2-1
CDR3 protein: CASSFREDEQFF
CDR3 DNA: TGTGCCAGCAGCTTCAGGGAAGATGAGCAGTTCTTC

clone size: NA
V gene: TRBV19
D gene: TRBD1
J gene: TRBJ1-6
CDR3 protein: CASSIRTGADYNSPLHF
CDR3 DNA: TGTGCCAGTAGTATCAGGACAGGGGCGGACTATAATTCACCCCTCCACTTT

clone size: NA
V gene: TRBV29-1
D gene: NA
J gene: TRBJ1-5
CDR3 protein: CSVGGDNQPQHF
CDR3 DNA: TGCAGCGTTGGGGGGGACAATCAGCCCCAGCATTTT

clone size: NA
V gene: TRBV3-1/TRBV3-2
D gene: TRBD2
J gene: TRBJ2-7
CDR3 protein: CASSLLGGGGVLEQYF
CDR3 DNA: TGTGCCAGCAGCCTTTTAGGAGGCGGGGGGGTCCTGGAGCAGTACTTC

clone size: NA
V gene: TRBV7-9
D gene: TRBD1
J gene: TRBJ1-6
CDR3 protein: CASSLAGQLSPLHF
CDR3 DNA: TGTGCCAGCAGCTTAGCGGGACAGCTATCACCCCTCCACTTT

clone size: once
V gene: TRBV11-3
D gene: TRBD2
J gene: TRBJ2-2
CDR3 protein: CASSPRGGRELFF
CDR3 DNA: TGTGCCAGCAGCCCCCGGGGGGGCCGGGAGCTGTTTTTT

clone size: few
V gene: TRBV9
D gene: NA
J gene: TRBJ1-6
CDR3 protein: CASSVEGQTDMVYNSPLHF
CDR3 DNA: TGTGCCAGCAGCGTAGAGGGACAAACGGACATGGTGTATAATTCACCCCTCCACTTT

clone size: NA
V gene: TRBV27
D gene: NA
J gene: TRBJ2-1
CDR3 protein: CASSLGANSYNEQFF
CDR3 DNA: TGTGCCAGCAGTTTAGGGGCCAACTCCTACAATGAGCAGTTCTTC

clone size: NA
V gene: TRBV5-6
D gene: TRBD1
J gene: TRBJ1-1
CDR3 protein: CASSFRQGGTEAFF
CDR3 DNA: TGTGCCAGCAGCTTTAGACAGGGGGGCACTGAAGCTTTCTTT